The clone carrying this TCR beta chain was seen a few times. Its antigen is not identified. These data originate in a study of beta chain features in type 1 diabetes. Study-level points and caveats: Any HLA-type effect on TCRB rearrangement remained unresolved here.

Losses at the gene ends were 6 bases for V and 6 bases for J; bases not matched to a gene: 12. Germline loops: CDR1 MGHRA, CDR2 YSYEKL. The CDR3 has 15 residues. Sorted CD4+ subsets: naive, central memory, regulatory, stem cell-like memory (CD45RO/CCR7/CD25/CD127/CD95/CD27 panel). Expressed TCRB transcripts were sequenced because the isolated RNA had all been reverse transcribed beforehand. The protocol was immunoSEQ multiplex PCR, while the TCRdb copy is restricted to in-frame clones and leaves out a portion. This sample yields 330,000 or so clones, of which around a fifth are seen a single time; approximately 0.043% belongs to the top ten.

The material sequenced was naive CD4+ T cells from blood. The sequence was collected from a woman under 30 in good health. The V and J genes are TRBV4-1 and TRBJ2-7; 9 bases line up with TRBD1. The CDR3 DNA follows: TGCGCCAGCAGAGGGGTTGGGACAGGGCAAGGCGAGCAGTACTTC. The encoded protein is CASRGVGTGQGEQYF.